This TCR beta chain emerged from a study of regulatory T cells in long-lasting Graves disease. Arm-PCR of CDR3 regions and iRepertoire HTBI primers were used to build TCR beta libraries. TCRdb itself ran the multiplex PCR reads through MiXCR, one entry per CDR3 protein. The data show 440,000 or so distinct CDR3 sequences, 14% to 15% seen once. This clonotype came up a few times. Antigen: not known. Time point here: newly diagnosed GD, antithyroid drugs for less than 3 months. Scientists built the TCR library using RNA that was extracted from PBMCs. Study results and caveats: Peripheral blood, not thyroid tissue, was the sole material studied.

The sample was also linked to a second study, of T cells in Graves' hyperthyroidism and ophthalmopathy.

The specimen was peripheral blood mononuclear cells (PBMCs), collected at new diagnosis, from a patient treated with antithyroid drugs. This clonotype originated in a woman in her twenties or thirties with Graves disease.

Here the CDR3 DNA reads TGCGCCAGCAGCCAAAGTACGACAGGGTTGAGCAACGAGCAGTACTTC. It encodes CASSQSTTGLSNEQYF. The rearrangement joins TRBV4-1 to TRBJ2-7; 7 nucleotides match TRBD1. This CDR3 has 16 residues. The germline gives CDR1 MGHRA, CDR2 YSYEKL. Trimming removed 2 bases from V and 5 bases from J; junction bases left unmatched: 12.